This entry lists 11 T cell receptor beta chains sequenced from one sample in a study of PD-1 blockade in mismatch repair-deficient tumors. Using immunoSEQ multiplex PCR, the repertoire was profiled, and TCRdb retains in-frame clones only, with some absent. Of some 120,000 clones listed, roughly 90% are singletons. Sequences were derived from peripheral blood, sampled 72 weeks after starting pembrolizumab. The receptor source for this set is an adult with mismatch repair-deficient cancer.

This clone came up many times. The gene calls are TRBV10-3 and TRBJ1-1; tentatively, D is TRBD1 (6 bases). V was trimmed by 6 bases and J by 4 bases, leaving 12 bases between them. CDR3 length: 13 amino acids. Germline CDR1 reads ENHRY; CDR2 reads SYGVKD. CDR3 coding DNA: TGTGCCATCAGGGGCGGAGGGGGCACTGAAGCTTTCTTT. Amino acids: CAIRGGGGTEAFF.

The chain recombines TRBV7-9 with TRBJ2-1, with D possibly being TRBD1 or TRBD2 (6 bases each). This CDR3 is built from 17 residues. Germline V gene sequence: CDR1 SEHNR, CDR2 FQNEAQ (reference sequence). V dropped 5 bases and J dropped 8 bases, with 25 bases sitting between them. CDR3 sequence (DNA): TGTGCCAGCAGCATGGAGGGTGTTGGGGGGCTGATGGATGAGCAGTTCTTC. Residues: CASSMEGVGGLMDEQFF.

V is TRBV11-2 and J is TRBJ2-7; D is perhaps TRBD2 (6 bases). The CDR3 is made up of 16 amino acids. V lost 5 bases and J lost 5, with 22 bases in between. Germline V gene data show CDR1 as SGHAT and CDR2 as FQNNGV. CDR3 coding DNA: TGTGCCAGCAGCCCACCTTTGGGAGGCCACCGTGACGAGCAGTACTTC. This translates into CASSPPLGGHRDEQYF.

The chain recombines TRBV21-1 with TRBJ2-7. TRBV21-1 is designated a pseudogene. This CDR3 spans 12 amino acids. The DNA for the CDR3 is TGTGCCAGCAGCAAACCGGCTGACGAGCAGTACTTC. This translates into CASSKPADEQYF.

The J gene is TRBJ1-2, the V gene TRBV7-9; 7 nucleotides match TRBD1. Germline V gene sequence: CDR1 SEHNR, CDR2 FQNEAQ (reference sequence). This CDR3 comprises 14 residues. Germline trimming cut 7 bases from V and 7 bases from J; bases unmatched to any gene: 12. Written as DNA, the CDR3 is TGTGCCAGCACCGAATTCGACAGGGAATCTGGCTACACCTTC. Its protein is CASTEFDRESGYTF.

Only one count was recorded for this clone. DNA of the CDR3: TGCAGTGCTAGAGGGGGGGCTGGGGCTTTCTTT. Translating gives CSARGGAGAFF. This chain joins TRBV20-1 and TRBJ1-1; TRBD1 might be the D (6 bases). This CDR3 is built from 11 residues. Germline V gene data show CDR1 as DFQATT and CDR2 as SNEGSKA (reference sequence). Trimming stripped 1 base from V and 11 bases from J, with 11 bases between.

The chain joins TRBV27 to TRBJ1-2, with D hard to call. Germline loops: CDR1 MNHEY, CDR2 SMNVEV (reference sequence). The CDR3 loop spans 18 amino acids. V was shortened by 5 bases and J by 5 bases, with 27 bases between the two germline ends. In DNA, the CDR3 is TGTGCCAGCAGTCCAAATGTAGCGTCAACCCGAATAGGGTATGGCTACACCTTC. This encodes CASSPNVASTRIGYGYTF.

The chain joins TRBV2 to TRBJ1-1, with 10 nucleotides matching TRBD1. The junction had 10 bases not matched to a gene; V was cut back by 7 bases and J by 8 bases. The CDR3 has 14 amino acids. CDR1 and CDR2 (germline): SNHLY, FYNNEI. The CDR3 region has the DNA TGTGCCAGCACAAAAGGACAGGGGGTAGAAGAAGCTTTCTTT. This codes for CASTKGQGVEEAFF. The variable domain in full, completed from reference TRBV2 and TRBJ1-1, reads EPEVTQTPSHQVTQMGQEVILRCVPISNHLYFYWYRQILGQKVEFLVSFYNNEISEKSEIFDDQFSVERPDGSNFTLKIRSTKLEDSAMYFCASTKGQGVEEAFFGQGTRLTVV.

The genes are TRBV27 and TRBJ1-1, with D hard to call. Trimming shortened V by 2 bases and J by 0 bases, and 16 bases separated the two germline ends. The CDR3 is made up of 17 amino acids. Germline V gene data show CDR1 as MNHEY and CDR2 as SMNVEV (reference sequence). As DNA, the CDR3 is TGTGCCAGCAGTTTAAGGGTCATGGGCCCAATGAACACTGAAGCTTTCTTT. This codes for CASSLRVMGPMNTEAFF.

V usage is TRBV6-5 and J usage is TRBJ2-7, with a weak D call TRBD2 (5 bases). Germline-derived CDR1 and CDR2 are MNHEY and SVGAGI. V lost 10 bases and J 2 bases, leaving 12 bases between the germline ends. This CDR3 comprises 12 residues. The CDR3: CAKRETPYEQYF. CDR3 bases: TGTGCCAAAAGGGAGACACCCTACGAGCAGTACTTC.

V and J are TRBV28 and TRBJ2-1, with a tentative D call TRBD1 (5 bases). Germline CDR1 reads MDHEN; CDR2 reads SYDVKM. Trimming removed 3 bases at V and 0 bases at J, with 9 bases between. The CDR3 runs 15 residues. CDR3 in DNA: TGTGCCAGCAGTTTTTTACAGGACTCCTACAATGAGCAGTTCTTC. This codes for CASSFLQDSYNEQFF.